This T cell receptor (beta chain) appears in the sequencing data of a study of T cell responses to AZD1222 COVID-19 vaccine. V shed 6 bases, J shed 4 bases, and the junction held 5 bases outside the gene matches. Germline CDR1 is SNHLY and CDR2 is FYNNEI. The CDR3 has 14 residues. Assay used: immunoSEQ multiplex PCR; TCRdb lists only in-frame clones, some missing. The sample records roughly 150,000 clones, 88% being singletons. This clone was recorded once. The source of this sequence is an adult in good health. Sample: peripheral blood, taken on day 0 of AZD1222 vaccination. The chain links TRBV2 to TRBJ1-4; 7 bases fit TRBD1. The DNA for the CDR3 is TGTGCCAGCAGGGGGACAGTCTTTAATGAAAAACTGTTTTTT. Protein: CASRGTVFNEKLFF.